This T cell receptor beta chain was sequenced in a study of T cell responses to AZD1222 COVID-19 vaccine (dated by TCRdb to the early 2020s). About the full investigation: AZD1222 recipients whose second dose came at about 4 weeks and those whose second dose came at about 12 weeks were combined into one group, since spike-specific TCR depth and breadth did not differ between the two schedules. A total of 230 to 250 trial participants underwent TCR sequencing, of whom some 210 received two doses of AZD1222 and about 25 received two doses of the MenACWY control vaccine. Trial participants were enrolled into age subgroups of 18-55, 56-69 and 70-plus years, which contained around 150, 28 and 57 TCR-sequenced participants, respectively.

What the study reported, not specific to this receptor: After two AZD1222 doses, spike-specific TCR breadth and depth were significantly higher than at day 0 and than in MenACWY recipients. Most participants were white British and females outnumbered males, and the authors suggested that clonal diversity may have been underestimated. Conclusions about previously exposed vaccinees are limited because only a handful of AZD1222 recipients were SARS-CoV-2 seropositive at baseline. Reportedly, almost half of the unique spike-specific TCRs recognized epitopes lying outside the regions that are mutated in the B.1.351 and B.1.1.7 variants. Because no samples from the day 14 peak response were available, repertoires could be characterized only after the peak T cell response. The whole spike protein was spanned by vaccine-associated CD4 TCRs, and dominant responses were seen in regions 160-218 and 743-854. The 56-69-year group was small, and its depth increase did not reach significance, likely because of low power.

The CDR3 regions of human TCRbeta chains were subjected to immunosequencing. As for how the authors treated the data: Repertoire TCRs were checked for matches against a reference library of SARS-CoV-2-specific TCRs that had been generated using the MIRA antigen-specificity platform. Breadth was defined as the fraction of unique TCRs that were SARS-CoV-2-associated, and depth was defined as the fraction of total T cells that were SARS-CoV-2-associated. Using the MIRA data, every spike-specific TCR was mapped to the spike region that the TCR reacted to and assigned to either a CD4 or a CD8 class. Log10-transformed breadth and depth values were compared by one-way ANOVA with Sidak's multiple comparisons tests. What TCRdb holds here is the immuneACCESS table cut down to in-frame rearrangements. Part of the clones is not present; checked against another copy, under half of the missing clones reflect an unresolved V gene, and the others are unexplained. The V and J calls and clone size are taken from that table; D and trimming were inferred from the DNA. The table for this sample lists roughly 120,000 clones; about 90% of them were counted only once. Together, the top ten hold approximately 9.2% of the sample.

The time point label here, explained by the study, means: baseline before first vaccination. Samples from vaccinated people were obtained from the UK trials COV001 and COV002, which included a single-blind randomized controlled phase 2/3 trial of AZD1222 (ChAdOx1 nCoV-19) in healthy adults. Trial participant PBMC samples were collected at day 0 and day 28 after the second dose for TCRbeta chain sequencing. A word on this clone: The clone's antigen remains unknown. No qualities accompany the bases; no much larger clone lies one base away.

V was cut back by 4 bases and J by 3 bases, leaving a gap of 19 bases between them. Per the germline V gene, SQVTM is the CDR1 and ANQGSEA is the CDR2. The CDR3 starts with the cysteine, ends with the phenylalanine, and has 15 residues. Of the read, only the CDR3 DNA is kept; its 45 bases are in frame from base 1. This material consisted of peripheral blood, taken on day 0 of AZD1222 vaccination. This clonotype was sampled from an adult in good health. The sequence is built from TRBV29-1 and TRBJ2-7; tentative D gene TRBD2, with 6 bases matching. The nucleotide sequence reads as follows: TGCAGCGTTGGAGGAGGGGAACACTCGATCTACGAGCAGTACTTC. It specifies CSVGGGEHSIYEQYF.